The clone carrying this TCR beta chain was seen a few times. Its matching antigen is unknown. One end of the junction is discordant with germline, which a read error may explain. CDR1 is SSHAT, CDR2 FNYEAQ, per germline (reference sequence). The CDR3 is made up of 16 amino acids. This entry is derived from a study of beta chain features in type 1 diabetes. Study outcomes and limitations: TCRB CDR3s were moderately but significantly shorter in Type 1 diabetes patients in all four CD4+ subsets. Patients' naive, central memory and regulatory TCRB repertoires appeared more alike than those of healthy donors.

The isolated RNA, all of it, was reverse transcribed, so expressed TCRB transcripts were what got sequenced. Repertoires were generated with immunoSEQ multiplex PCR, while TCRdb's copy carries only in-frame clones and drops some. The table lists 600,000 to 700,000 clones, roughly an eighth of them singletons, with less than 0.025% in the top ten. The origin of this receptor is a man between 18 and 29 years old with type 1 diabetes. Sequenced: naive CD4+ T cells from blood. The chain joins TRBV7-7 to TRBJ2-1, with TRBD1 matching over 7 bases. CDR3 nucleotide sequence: TGTGCTAGCAGCTTGCGAGGGGGCGCAGGCTACAATGAGCAGTTCTTC. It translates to CASSLRGGAGYNEQFF.